This T cell receptor (beta chain) comes out of a study of blood T cell repertoires in COVID-19. V lost 6 bases to trimming and J lost 9 bases; unmatched junction nucleotides: 9. The CDR3 sequence is 15 residues long. CDR1 is SGHNT and CDR2 is YENEEA in the germline V gene. Sequencing was performed with immunoSEQ multiplex PCR; in TCRdb, only in-frame clones are kept and a portion is missing. Here the sample spans approximately 180,000 clones, more than 75% being singletons. V is TRBV11-3 and J is TRBJ2-1; 12 bases line up with TRBD2. The sample taken for sequencing was peripheral blood. This receptor was taken from a man aged 35 to 55 with active or convalescent COVID-19. CDR3 sequence: CASSKTSGSWGEQFF. CDR3 sequence (DNA): TGTGCCAGCAGTAAGACTAGCGGGAGTTGGGGTGAGCAGTTCTTC.